This T cell receptor (beta chain) derives from a study of T cells in Graves' hyperthyroidism and ophthalmopathy. This clonotype was observed at least ten times. Template material for amplifying TCR beta CDR3 regions consisted of RNA transcripts. Using the HTBI primer set, a first-round RT-PCR was run on the TCR CDR3. TCRdb analysed the multiplex PCR reads with MiXCR anew, one entry per CDR3 protein. Here the sample spans approximately 480,000 distinct CDR3 sequences, more than 20% being singletons. The clonotype comes from a young man with Graves' hyperthyroidism. Sequencing was performed on blood.

CDR3 sequence: CASSSGTETYGYTF. The CDR3 bases are TGTGCCAGCAGTTCCGGGACAGAAACCTATGGCTACACCTTC. This chain connects TRBV27 to TRBJ1-2; 7 bases are a match to TRBD1. Germline trimming cut 4 bases from V and 4 bases from J; bases unmatched to any gene: 6. CDR1 is MNHEY and CDR2 is SMNVEV in the germline V gene (reference sequence). The CDR3 is made up of 14 amino acids.